A selection of T cell receptor beta chains follows, all from one sample in a study of T-cell memory formation after mild COVID-19. TCRdb called the 5' RACE reads again in MiXCR, with one record for every CDR3 protein. The table records 300,000 to 350,000 distinct CDR3 sequences, roughly a fifth of them present only once. Sequencing used PBMCs or a T cell subset sorted from them (not recorded which). Source of these receptors: a man between 18 and 35 years old who had mild COVID-19 (a few samples of this study predate the infection). Cell type and time point are not known. Both conserved end residues are part of each CDR3. D genes are given only for firm matches. The listing skips clone size in some rows; elsewhere it reads once, few, many or a size class.

cdr3_length j_call clone_size v_call d_call cdr3_nt cdr3_aa
13 TRBJ2-7 - TRBV29-1 - TGCAGCGCAATGACCGGGATCTCCTACGAGCAGTACTTC CSAMTGISYEQYF
12 TRBJ2-7 - TRBV29-1 - TGCAGCGTGCGGGGCCCAACCTACGAGCAGTACTTC CSVRGPTYEQYF
15 TRBJ2-2 many TRBV20-1 - TGCAGTGCTAGAATGGACGGTAGGGACACCGGGGAGCTGTTTTTT CSARMDGRDTGELFF
12 TRBJ2-1 - TRBV29-1 - TGCAGCGTTACCCTAGTGGCCAATGAGCAGTTCTTC CSVTLVANEQFF
17 TRBJ2-2 - TRBV6-5 TRBD1 TGTGCCAGCAGTTTTACCTCCGGGACAGCGAACACCGGGGAGCTGTTTTTT CASSFTSGTANTGELFF
13 TRBJ1-1 - TRBV7-3 - TGTGCCAGCAGCTTGGACCCGTCCACTGAAGCTTTCTTT CASSLDPSTEAFF
17 TRBJ2-1 few TRBV20-1 - TGCAGTGCTAGAGACGCCGCCGGGATCACGTTTTTCGATGAGCAGTTCTTC CSARDAAGITFFDEQFF
13 TRBJ2-7 - TRBV5-1 - TGCGCCAGCAGCCACTCCGAGGGCTACGAGCAGTACTTC CASSHSEGYEQYF
12 TRBJ1-6 - TRBV2 - TGTGCCAGCACAGGCTTCAATTCACCCCTCCACTTT CASTGFNSPLHF
16 TRBJ2-3 - TRBV5-1 TRBD1 TGCGCCAGCAGCTTGGCAGGACAGGGGGGCACAGATACGCAGTATTTT CASSLAGQGGTDTQYF
14 TRBJ1-4 few TRBV5-1 TRBD1 TGCGCCAGCAGCGGTACAGGGGTCCACGAAAAACTGTTTTTT CASSGTGVHEKLFF
13 TRBJ1-6 - TRBV7-9 - TGTGCCAGCAGCACAGGGCTGGGAGTCCCCCTCCACTTT CASSTGLGVPLHF
15 TRBJ2-1 - TRBV12-3/TRBV12-4 TRBD2 TGTGCCAGCAGTTTTATGGGGAGGGGTCACAATGAGCAGTTCTTC CASSFMGRGHNEQFF
18 TRBJ2-1 - TRBV20-1 TRBD2 TGCAGTGCTATGGATGGCGGGAGAGGCCGAAACTCCTACAATGAGCAGTTCTTC CSAMDGGRGRNSYNEQFF
16 TRBJ2-2 - TRBV5-1 - TGCGCCAGCAGCTTGGCTTTTGGCAGAAACACCGGGGAGCTGTTTTTT CASSLAFGRNTGELFF
15 TRBJ2-3 few TRBV5-6 TRBD1 TGTGCCAGCAGCCGTCGGGACAGGGGGACAGATACGCAGTATTTT CASSRRDRGTDTQYF
14 TRBJ1-6 few TRBV7-2 - TGTGCCAGCAGCTTTACCCCAGGGAATTCACCCCTCCACTTT CASSFTPGNSPLHF
12 TRBJ1-2 - TRBV20-1 TRBD1 TGCAGTGCTAGGACAGGGGTCTATGGCTACACCTTC CSARTGVYGYTF
14 TRBJ2-5 many TRBV11-2 - TGTGCCAGCAGCCGATCAGACTCGGGAGAGACCCAGTACTTC CASSRSDSGETQYF
11 TRBJ1-5 few TRBV20-1 - TGCAGTGCTAGTCTAGGGCAGCCCCAGCATTTT CSASLGQPQHF
14 TRBJ2-1 once TRBV6-2/TRBV6-3 - TGTGCCAGCAGAGGGGGGGGCGGCCCCAATGAGCAGTTCTTC CASRGGGGPNEQFF